These T cell receptor beta chains were read from a single sample in a study of blood T cell repertoires in COVID-19. TCRdb's copy holds only in-frame clones and misses some; the assay was immunoSEQ multiplex PCR. The sample has 68,000 or so clones, 91% seen once. The sample taken for sequencing was peripheral blood. The receptors come from a man between 40 and 49 years old with COVID-19, enrolled during active disease. Both conserved end residues are part of each CDR3. D genes are given only for firm matches. Not all rows give a size; the values are once, few, many and, for expanded clones, a class.

J gene | V gene | D gene | clone size | CDR3 protein | CDR3 DNA
TRBJ2-5 | TRBV9 | NA | NA | CASSRNSGGRVETQYF | TGTGCCAGCAGTAGAAACTCAGGGGGGCGAGTAGAGACCCAGTACTTC
TRBJ2-1 | TRBV7-7 | TRBD2 | NA | CASSLGLAGEFNEQFF | TGTGCCAGCAGCTTAGGGCTAGCGGGGGAGTTCAATGAGCAGTTCTTC
TRBJ2-3 | TRBV9 | TRBD2 | NA | CASSVSTSGADTQYF | TGTGCCAGCAGCGTAAGCACTAGCGGGGCAGATACGCAGTATTTT
TRBJ2-7 | TRBV5-1 | NA | NA | CASSLAQGPTYEQYF | TGCGCCAGCAGCTTGGCGCAGGGGCCCACCTACGAGCAGTACTTC
TRBJ1-6 | TRBV29-1 | TRBD1 | NA | CSVGDSEASPLHF | TGCAGCGTCGGGGACAGTGAGGCTTCACCCCTCCACTTT
TRBJ1-4 | TRBV6-5 | NA | once | CASSPNHATNEKLFF | TGTGCCAGCAGTCCCAATCATGCAACTAATGAAAAACTGTTTTTT
TRBJ2-3 | TRBV13 | NA | NA | CASSLSGGDTQYF | TGTGCCAGCAGCCTCTCCGGGGGAGATACGCAGTATTTT
TRBJ2-7 | TRBV6-4 | TRBD1 | NA | CASTQIGTGTYEQYF | TGTGCCAGCACCCAAATCGGGACAGGGACCTACGAGCAGTACTTC
TRBJ2-1 | TRBV9 | TRBD1 | NA | CASSKTGAFSYNEQFF | TGTGCCAGCAGCAAGACAGGGGCGTTCTCCTACAATGAGCAGTTCTTC
TRBJ1-2 | TRBV20-1 | NA | NA | CSASPPAGGLGYTF | TGCAGTGCTAGTCCCCCCGCCGGCGGGCTTGGCTACACCTTC
TRBJ1-2 | TRBV5-1 | TRBD1 | NA | CASSPQGADYGYTF | TGCGCCAGCAGCCCACAGGGGGCCGACTATGGCTACACCTTC
TRBJ2-5 | TRBV2 | NA | NA | CASSETGWKETQYF | TGTGCCAGCAGTGAAACGGGGTGGAAAGAGACCCAGTACTTC
TRBJ1-1 | TRBV7-9 | NA | once | CASSPGTSVNTEAFF | TGTGCCAGCAGCCCAGGGACATCGGTGAACACTGAAGCTTTCTTT
TRBJ2-5 | TRBV12-3/TRBV12-4 | NA | NA | CASSLNQQETQYF | TGTGCCAGCAGTTTAAATCAACAAGAGACCCAGTACTTC
TRBJ1-1 | TRBV3-1/TRBV3-2 | NA | NA | CASGPGVAGTEAFF | TGTGCCAGCGGACCCGGGGTGGCGGGAACTGAAGCTTTCTTT
TRBJ2-1 | TRBV27 | TRBD1 | NA | CASSLQGTYNEQFF | TGTGCCAGCAGTCTACAGGGGACCTACAATGAGCAGTTCTTC
TRBJ2-5 | TRBV5-1 | TRBD1 | NA | CASNSGTGGQETQYF | TGCGCCAGTAACTCCGGGACAGGGGGCCAGGAGACCCAGTACTTC
TRBJ2-5 | TRBV7-8 | NA | NA | CASSRRRGRETQYF | TGTGCCAGCAGCCGGAGGAGGGGGCGAGAGACCCAGTACTTC
TRBJ1-5 | TRBV24-1 | TRBD1 | NA | CATSDRGQGGNQPQHF | TGTGCCACCAGTGATAGAGGACAGGGCGGCAATCAGCCCCAGCATTTT
TRBJ1-4 | TRBV6-5 | NA | NA | CASGREEGVGRLFF | TGTGCCAGCGGACGGGAGGAGGGTGTGGGTCGTCTGTTTTTT
TRBJ2-7 | TRBV3-1/TRBV3-2 | NA | once | CASSRGSEQYF | TGTGCCAGCAGTCGGGGGTCCGAGCAGTACTTC
TRBJ1-2 | TRBV6-1 | NA | NA | CASSFGQQGGYTF | TGTGCCAGCAGCTTTGGACAACAAGGGGGCTACACCTTC
TRBJ1-2 | TRBV28 | NA | NA | CASRSGQTNYYGYTF | TGTGCCAGCCGATCAGGACAGACGAATTACTATGGCTACACCTTC
TRBJ1-2 | TRBV6-5 | NA | NA | CASSYIESDGYTF | TGTGCCAGCAGTTACATTGAAAGCGATGGCTACACCTTC
TRBJ1-1 | TRBV6-5 | TRBD1 | NA | CASSIQGGTEAFF | TGTGCCAGCAGTATCCAGGGGGGCACTGAAGCTTTCTTT
TRBJ2-3 | TRBV4-2 | TRBD2 | NA | CASSQGVGHSGGHSYTDTQYF | TGTGCCAGCAGCCAAGGCGTGGGCCATAGCGGGGGACACTCTTACACAGATACGCAGTATTTT
TRBJ2-5 | TRBV5-1 | TRBD2 | NA | CASSPGLAGVETQYF | TGCGCCAGCAGCCCAGGACTAGCGGGGGTAGAGACCCAGTACTTC
TRBJ2-7 | TRBV5-4 | NA | NA | CASSFTPSGKEQYF | TGTGCCAGCAGCTTCACTCCTTCGGGGAAAGAGCAGTACTTC
TRBJ2-6 | TRBV7-3 | NA | NA | CASGAPQSANVLTF | TGTGCCAGCGGAGCCCCGCAGTCAGCCAACGTCCTGACTTTC
TRBJ1-1 | TRBV5-1 | NA | once | CASSDPVTSNTEAFF | TGCGCCAGCAGCGATCCTGTGACATCGAACACTGAAGCTTTCTTT
TRBJ2-3 | TRBV2 | TRBD2 | NA | CASISGGAWTDTQYF | TGTGCCAGCATTAGCGGGGGGGCCTGGACAGATACGCAGTATTTT
TRBJ1-3 | TRBV3-1/TRBV3-2 | NA | NA | CASSQAPGVNSGNTIYF | TGTGCCAGCAGCCAAGCCCCGGGGGTTAACTCTGGAAACACCATATATTTT
TRBJ1-1 | TRBV29-1 | TRBD1 | NA | CSVEGQGDTEAFF | TGCAGCGTTGAGGGACAGGGGGACACTGAAGCTTTCTTT
TRBJ2-2 | TRBV12-3/TRBV12-4 | NA | NA | CASSLRGTGELFF | TGTGCCAGCAGTTTACGGGGCACCGGGGAGCTGTTTTTT
TRBJ1-1 | TRBV6-6 | NA | NA | CASNFQGNTEAFF | TGTGCCAGCAACTTTCAGGGTAACACTGAAGCTTTCTTT
TRBJ2-7 | TRBV6-5 | TRBD1 | NA | CASRGDRGTYEQYF | TGTGCCAGCAGGGGGGACAGGGGGACCTACGAGCAGTACTTC